A selection of T cell receptor beta chains follows, all from one sample in a study of blood T cell repertoires in COVID-19. Sequencing was performed with immunoSEQ multiplex PCR; in TCRdb, only in-frame clones are kept and a portion is missing. Here the sample spans about 140,000 clones, about nine tenths being singletons. Sample: peripheral blood. The origin of the receptors is a human donor in a cohort sampled during active COVID-19. CDR3s include the opening cysteine and the closing phenylalanine or tryptophan. The order of the fields is J gene, V gene, D gene, CDR3 length, clone size, CDR3 protein, CDR3 DNA. D genes are given only for firm matches. Clone size is given for some rows only: seen once, a few or many times, or a class if the clone is expanded.

TRBJ2-1	TRBV11-2	TRBD1	17	NA	CASSLRGRGQGYNEQFF	TGTGCCAGCAGCTTAAGGGGCCGGGGACAGGGGTACAATGAGCAGTTCTTC
TRBJ2-3	TRBV2	TRBD2	15	once	CASRVGTSGTDTQYF	TGTGCCAGCAGGGTTGGGACTAGCGGGACAGATACGCAGTATTTT
TRBJ1-5	TRBV5-1	TRBD1	17	NA	CASSWDRGLVSNQPQHF	TGCGCCAGCAGTTGGGACAGGGGGCTTGTTAGCAATCAGCCCCAGCATTTT
TRBJ2-7	TRBV2	NA	14	few	CASSDFSGIGEQYF	TGTGCCAGCAGTGATTTTTCGGGTATTGGCGAGCAGTACTTC
TRBJ1-2	TRBV7-9	NA	15	NA	CASSSLVRSDYGYTF	TGTGCCAGCAGCTCCCTAGTTCGATCGGACTATGGCTACACCTTC
TRBJ2-7	TRBV5-1	TRBD2	15	NA	CASSKGLAGSYEQYF	TGCGCCAGCAGCAAGGGACTAGCGGGCTCCTACGAGCAGTACTTC
TRBJ1-2	TRBV3-1/TRBV3-2	TRBD1	16	NA	CASSHAGTASNYGYTF	TGTGCCAGCAGCCACGCCGGGACAGCTTCTAACTATGGCTACACCTTC
TRBJ1-6	TRBV7-2	TRBD1	14	few	CASSLETGYSPLHF	TGTGCCAGCAGCTTAGAGACAGGGTATTCACCCCTCCACTTT
TRBJ2-3	TRBV10-1	NA	12	NA	CASSQGSDTQYF	TGCGCCAGCAGCCAGGGTTCAGATACGCAGTATTTT
TRBJ2-2	TRBV7-9	NA	16	NA	CASSLDLWRNTGELFF	TGTGCCAGCAGCTTAGATTTATGGAGGAACACCGGGGAGCTGTTTTTT
TRBJ2-1	TRBV5-1	TRBD2	16	NA	CASSLGTGGSYNEQFF	TGCGCCAGCAGCTTGGGGACGGGGGGCTCCTACAATGAGCAGTTCTTC
TRBJ2-5	TRBV3-1/TRBV3-2	TRBD1	18	NA	CASSLPDRGDDIPETQYF	TGTGCCAGCAGCTTACCGGACAGGGGGGACGATATTCCAGAGACCCAGTACTTC
TRBJ1-4	TRBV5-5	NA	15	NA	CASSLGLQGREKLFF	TGTGCCAGCAGCTTGGGGTTACAGGGAAGAGAAAAACTGTTTTTT
TRBJ1-2	TRBV19	NA	13	NA	CASSRTGSYGYTF	TGTGCCAGTAGTCGTACAGGGAGCTATGGCTACACCTTC
TRBJ1-1	TRBV21-1	NA	13	NA	CASSNRMNTEAFF	TGTGCCAGCAGCAACAGGATGAACACTGAAGCTTTCTTT
TRBJ2-7	TRBV7-3	NA	13	NA	CASSLSEGYEQYF	TGTGCCAGCAGCTTAAGCGAGGGCTACGAGCAGTACTTC
TRBJ1-1	TRBV30	NA	14	NA	CAWGNPGHYTEAFF	TGTGCCTGGGGGAATCCGGGACATTACACTGAAGCTTTCTTT
TRBJ1-2	TRBV6-6	TRBD1	12	NA	CASSRGQGDYTF	TGTGCCAGCAGCCGTGGGCAGGGGGACTACACCTTC
TRBJ1-1	TRBV6-4	NA	14	NA	CASKLQGDNTEAFF	TGTGCCAGTAAATTACAGGGCGACAACACTGAAGCTTTCTTT
TRBJ1-1	TRBV11-2	NA	11	few	CASSLSVEAFF	TGTGCCAGCAGCTTGAGTGTTGAAGCTTTCTTT
TRBJ1-1	TRBV13	NA	14	NA	CASSLGGGRTEAFF	TGTGCCAGCAGCCTAGGGGGGGGTCGCACTGAAGCTTTCTTT
TRBJ2-2	TRBV5-1	TRBD2	19	NA	CASSSGLAGSQGSTGELFF	TGCGCCAGCAGCTCGGGACTAGCGGGCTCCCAAGGTTCCACCGGGGAGCTGTTTTTT
TRBJ2-3	TRBV6-5	NA	14	NA	CASRVAYSTDTQYF	TGTGCCAGCCGAGTAGCTTACAGCACAGATACGCAGTATTTT
TRBJ2-2	TRBV9	TRBD2	16	NA	CASSPTSGGDTGELFF	TGTGCCAGCAGCCCGACTAGCGGGGGGGACACCGGGGAGCTGTTTTTT
TRBJ1-1	TRBV9	TRBD1	16	NA	CASSGTGGAFDTEAFF	TGTGCCAGCAGCGGGACAGGGGGCGCGTTTGACACTGAAGCTTTCTTT
TRBJ1-6	TRBV7-2	TRBD1	16	NA	CASSPSTQGNNSPLHF	TGTGCCAGCAGCCCGTCGACACAGGGGAATAATTCACCCCTCCACTTT
TRBJ2-7	TRBV4-2	TRBD2	16	NA	CASSHLIGTSGYEQYF	TGTGCCAGCAGCCACCTCATAGGAACTAGCGGGTACGAGCAGTACTTC
TRBJ1-1	TRBV10-2	NA	14	NA	CASSDPGMNTEAFF	TGCGCCAGCAGTGATCCGGGTATGAACACTGAAGCTTTCTTT
TRBJ2-3	TRBV11-1	NA	12	NA	CASSSNGDTQYF	TGTGCCAGCAGCTCAAACGGGGATACGCAGTATTTT
TRBJ2-1	TRBV4-1	TRBD2	17	once	CASSQLAGGSSYNEQFF	TGCGCCAGCAGCCAGCTAGCGGGGGGGAGCTCCTACAATGAGCAGTTCTTC
TRBJ2-3	TRBV18	NA	14	NA	CASSTRRTTDTQYF	TGTGCCAGCTCGACTCGGCGGACTACAGATACGCAGTATTTT
TRBJ1-2	TRBV6-6	TRBD1	14	NA	CASSQVEGAYGYTF	TGTGCCAGCAGTCAAGTTGAGGGGGCCTATGGCTACACCTTC
TRBJ1-2	TRBV5-6	TRBD1	16	NA	CASSLGTGGRNYGYTF	TGTGCCAGCAGCTTGGGCACAGGGGGCAGGAACTATGGCTACACCTTC
TRBJ2-5	TRBV15	NA	15	NA	CATSRDLVIQETQYF	TGTGCCACCAGCAGAGACTTAGTGATCCAAGAGACCCAGTACTTC
TRBJ2-5	TRBV5-5	TRBD2	15	NA	CASSPRGLYQETQYF	TGTGCCAGCAGCCCGAGGGGACTATACCAAGAGACCCAGTACTTC
TRBJ1-6	TRBV2	NA	15	NA	CASRGLAGGNSPLHF	TGTGCCAGCAGGGGCTTGGCGGGGGGGAATTCACCCCTCCACTTT
TRBJ2-5	TRBV2	TRBD1	15	NA	CASSRLGQGQETQYF	TGTGCCAGCAGTCGCCTTGGACAGGGCCAAGAGACCCAGTACTTC
TRBJ2-4	TRBV9	TRBD1	14	NA	CASSPGQGGNIQYF	TGTGCCAGCAGCCCGGGACAGGGGGGAAACATTCAGTACTTC